The entry below gives a single TCR beta chain sequence along with its context. Germline-derived CDR1 and CDR2 are KGHDR and SFDVKD. CDR3 length: 14 residues. The V and J ends lost 0 bases and 7 bases, in that order; junction bases with no gene match: 2. This sample stems from a study of T cell responses to AZD1222 COVID-19 vaccine. Produced via immunoSEQ multiplex PCR; TCRdb's table is partial and in-frame only. The sample carries over 40,000 clones, 65% to 85% recorded once. This sequence joins TRBV24-1 and TRBJ1-5; the match to TRBD1 covers 7 bases. The sample here was peripheral blood, taken on day 0 of AZD1222 vaccination. This TCR was recovered from an adult in good health. CDR3 amino acids: CATSDLDRDQPQHF. CDR3 DNA: TGTGCCACCAGTGATTTGGACAGGGACCAGCCCCAGCATTTT.